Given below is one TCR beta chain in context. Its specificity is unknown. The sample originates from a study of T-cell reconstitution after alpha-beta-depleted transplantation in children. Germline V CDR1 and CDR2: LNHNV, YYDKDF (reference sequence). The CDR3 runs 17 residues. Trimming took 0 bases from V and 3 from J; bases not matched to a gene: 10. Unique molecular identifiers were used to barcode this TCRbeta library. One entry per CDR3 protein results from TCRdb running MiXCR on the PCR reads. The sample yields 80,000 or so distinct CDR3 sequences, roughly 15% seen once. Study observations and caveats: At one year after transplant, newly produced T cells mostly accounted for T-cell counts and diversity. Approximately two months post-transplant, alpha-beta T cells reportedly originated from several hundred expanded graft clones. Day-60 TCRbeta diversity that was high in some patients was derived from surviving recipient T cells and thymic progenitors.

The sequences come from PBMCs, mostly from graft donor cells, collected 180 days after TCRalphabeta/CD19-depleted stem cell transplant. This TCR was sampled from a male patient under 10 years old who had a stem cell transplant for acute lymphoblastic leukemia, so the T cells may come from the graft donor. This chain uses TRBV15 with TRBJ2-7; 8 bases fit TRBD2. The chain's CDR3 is CATSRDRRGAVLYEQYF. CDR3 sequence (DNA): TGTGCCACCAGCAGAGATCGGCGGGGGGCCGTCCTCTACGAGCAGTACTTC.